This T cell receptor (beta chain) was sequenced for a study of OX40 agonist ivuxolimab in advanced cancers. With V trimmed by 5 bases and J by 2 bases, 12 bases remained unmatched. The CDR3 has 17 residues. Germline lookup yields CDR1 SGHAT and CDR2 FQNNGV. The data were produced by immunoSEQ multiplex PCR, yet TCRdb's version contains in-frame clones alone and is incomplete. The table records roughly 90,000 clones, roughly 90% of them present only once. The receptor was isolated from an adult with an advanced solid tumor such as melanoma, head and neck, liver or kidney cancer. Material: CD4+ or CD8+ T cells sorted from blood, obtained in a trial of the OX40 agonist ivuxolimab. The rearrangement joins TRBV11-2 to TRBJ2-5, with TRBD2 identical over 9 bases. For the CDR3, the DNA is TGTGCCAGCAGCCTCGGTTCCCCTAGCGGGAAACAAGAGACCCAGTACTTC. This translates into CASSLGSPSGKQETQYF.